Below are 14 T cell receptor beta chains sequenced from a single sample in a study of blood T cell repertoires in COVID-19. Using immunoSEQ multiplex PCR, the repertoire was profiled, and TCRdb retains in-frame clones only, with some absent. Among 90,000 to 120,000 clones listed, about four fifths were seen once. The sequencing sample was made of peripheral blood. Every receptor here comes from a woman in her 70s with acute or convalescent COVID-19.

V gene TRBV6-2 or TRBV6-3 combines with J gene TRBJ1-5; 10 bases are shared with TRBD1. This CDR3 has 15 amino acids. J was trimmed by 9 bases and V by 5 bases; bases with no gene match: 10. Germline CDR1 reads MNHEY; CDR2 reads SVGEGT. This CDR3 is CASSAGTGEGRPQHF. In nucleotides, the CDR3 is TGTGCCAGCAGTGCCGGGACAGGGGAGGGTCGGCCCCAGCATTTT.

The chain couples TRBV28 to TRBJ2-1; 15 nucleotides agree with TRBD2. The CDR3 has 16 residues. The V segment lost 5 bases and the J segment 9 bases; nucleotides outside the gene matches: 8. The germline V gene encodes CDR1 MDHEN and CDR2 SYDVKM. The CDR3 DNA follows: TGTGCCAGCAGTACGGGTGGGACTAGCGGGGGGATTGAGCAGTTCTTC. Residues: CASSTGGTSGGIEQFF.

J is TRBJ1-2 and V is TRBV28, with D possibly being TRBD1 (5 bases). Trimming removed 4 bases at V and 4 bases at J, with 19 bases between. The CDR3 runs 16 residues. CDR1 and CDR2 from the germline V gene are MDHEN and SYDVKM. This CDR3 reads CASSSQAGTPVYGYTF. The CDR3 bases are TGTGCCAGCAGTTCCCAAGCGGGGACCCCCGTCTATGGCTACACCTTC.

This clone has only one observation. V is TRBV15 and J is TRBJ1-6; a weak D match, TRBD1 (6 bases). The germline CDR1 and CDR2 sequences are LNHNV and YYDKDF (reference sequence). V was shortened by 6 bases and J by 0 bases, with 12 bases between the two germline ends. This CDR3 is built from 16 residues. The CDR3, as DNA: TGTGCCACCAGAGGGACAAGAAGCTCCTATAATTCACCCCTCCACTTT. It yields the protein CATRGTRSSYNSPLHF.

This sequence joins TRBV28 and TRBJ1-2; D is perhaps TRBD1 (5 bases). Germline V gene sequence: CDR1 MDHEN, CDR2 SYDVKM. The CDR3 consists of 14 residues. V dropped 4 bases and J dropped 2 bases, with 11 bases sitting between them. The CDR3: CASSSGGENYGYTF. In nucleotides, the CDR3 is TGTGCCAGCAGTTCGGGGGGGGAGAACTATGGCTACACCTTC.

This chain links TRBV5-4 with TRBJ2-2, with 10 bases lining up with TRBD1. J lost 6 bases, V lost 2 bases, and 4 bases had no gene match. The CDR3 sequence is 15 residues long. The germline V gene encodes CDR1 SGHNT and CDR2 YYREEE (reference sequence). The chain's CDR3 is CASSLDRGQAGELFF. In DNA form, the CDR3 reads TGTGCCAGCAGCTTAGACAGGGGGCAAGCCGGGGAGCTGTTTTTT.

This clone was seen only a few times. V usage is TRBV3-1 (or the pseudogene TRBV3-2) and J usage is TRBJ2-1, with D uncertain. Germline CDR1 LGHDT, CDR2 YNNKEL (reference sequence). The ends were cut back, 6 bases at V and 5 bases at J, with 8 bases in the middle. This CDR3 comprises 12 residues. The CDR3 DNA reads TGTGCCAGCAGTCTGGCAGACAATGAGCAGTTCTTC. Amino acid sequence: CASSLADNEQFF.

A few counts support this clone. This sequence joins TRBV12-3 or TRBV12-4 and TRBJ2-5, with D perhaps TRBD2 (5 bases). The V and J ends lost 3 bases and 4 bases respectively, with 9 bases between them. CDR3 length: 13 amino acids. The CDR3 loop is CASSFGIRETQYF. CDR3 nucleotide sequence: TGTGCCAGCAGTTTCGGGATCAGAGAGACCCAGTACTTC.

The chain is built from TRBV2 and TRBJ1-6; D is perhaps TRBD1 (6 bases). The ends were cut back, 8 bases at V and 6 bases at J, with 17 bases in the middle. Germline CDR1 and CDR2: SNHLY and FYNNEI. This CDR3 region has 15 residues. CDR3 bases: TGTGCCAGCGGAACAGGGATGAGGCCTAATTCACCCCTCCACTTT. This codes for CASGTGMRPNSPLHF.

The chain combines TRBV12-3 or TRBV12-4 with TRBJ2-3, with D perhaps matching TRBD2 (6 bases). Trimming took 6 bases from V and 6 from J, leaving 13 bases between them. The CDR3 is 13 amino acids. CDR3 sequence (DNA): TGTGCCAGCAGAGTAGCGGCTCTTGATACGCAGTATTTT. Residues: CASRVAALDTQYF.

The chain carries TRBV7-2 and TRBJ1-1, with no clear D. This CDR3 has 15 amino acids. Germline CDR1 SGHTA, CDR2 FQGNSA. V was pared by 5 bases and J by 4 bases, with 17 bases between. The CDR3 DNA reads as TGTGCCAGCAGCCCCCGGAGGCAAGTCGGCACTGAAGCTTTCTTT. Protein sequence: CASSPRRQVGTEAFF.

This clone turned up a few times. J is TRBJ2-3 and V is TRBV6-2 or TRBV6-3, with a weak D call TRBD1 (5 bases). The CDR3 length is 18 residues. V was shortened by 0 bases and J by 3 bases, with 19 bases between the two germline ends. Germline V lookup: CDR1 MNHEY, CDR2 SVGEGT. Here the CDR3 reads CASSYSSVRAFRTDTQYF. The CDR3 coding sequence is TGTGCCAGCAGTTACTCTTCAGTCAGGGCTTTTAGGACAGATACGCAGTATTTT.

The rearrangement uses TRBV2 and TRBJ1-6, with TRBD1 identical over 8 bases. Germline lookup yields CDR1 SNHLY and CDR2 FYNNEI. The J segment lost 4 bases and the V segment lost 3 bases, leaving 2 bases of the junction unmatched. This CDR3 contains 15 residues. The CDR3 reads CASSDQGAYNSPLHF. Written as DNA, the CDR3 is TGTGCCAGCAGTGATCAGGGGGCTTATAATTCACCCCTCCACTTT.

The genes are TRBV3-1 (or the pseudogene TRBV3-2) and TRBJ1-3; D is unresolved. CDR3 length: 12 residues. The V gene's germline CDR1 is LGHDT and CDR2 YNNKEL (reference sequence). V lost 1 base and J lost 4, with 2 bases in between. The CDR3 is CASSQAGNTIYF. The CDR3 DNA sequence: TGTGCCAGCAGCCAAGCAGGAAACACCATATATTTT.